The subject of this entry is one TCR beta chain. Its antigen is not identified. This sample is drawn from a study of CXCR3-negative and CXCR3-positive naive CD8 T cells. Study background: Every library held about 1.5 +/- 0.3 million TRB reads, and the total came to about 135 million. General study points: Comparison of naive cells showed more hydrophobic TRB CDR3s in CXCR3-positive than in CXCR3-negative naive cells. Both of the naive subsets showed about the same high diversity, but memory CD8+ cells had much less.

Naive CD8+ T cells had a CD45RO-CCR7+CD27+CD95- phenotype. It was by 5' RACE with UMI labels that the TRB cDNA libraries were prepared. TCRdb reprocessed the 5' RACE reads and reports one entry per CDR3 protein, with no DNA. The sample yields about 150,000 distinct CDR3 sequences, of which the top ten take up nearly 0.5%. This CDR3 contains 15 residues. Germline V gene sequence: CDR1 SGHDN, CDR2 FVKESK. Sequencing input: naive CXCR3+ CD8+ T cells from blood. The subset is: CD45RO-CCR7+CD27+CD95- naive CD8+ T cells expressing CXCR3 (TNR3+). This receptor was identified in a human donor in good health. Some clones in this sample may be carry-over from other donors' samples. The chain couples TRBV14 to TRBJ2-7. CDR3 sequence: CASSQDLGRLDEQYF.